This T cell receptor (beta chain) comes out of a study of blood T cell repertoires in COVID-19. Across the whole study: Acute-phase and convalescent COVID-19 samples originated in the United States, Italy and Spain.

This clone appeared a few times. TCRdb's table, derived via immunoSEQ multiplex PCR, lists solely in-frame clones and lacks some. Of about 34,000 clones detected, around 77% appear once; the ten largest clones hold 16%. This CDR3 region has 14 residues. Trimming removed 3 bases from V and 2 bases from J; junction bases left unmatched: 2. CDR1 MNHEY and CDR2 SMNVEV come from the germline V gene (reference sequence). The clonotype was recovered from a human donor in a cohort sampled during active COVID-19. Sequenced sample: peripheral blood. The chain combines TRBV27 with TRBJ1-2; the match to TRBD1 covers 8 bases. CDR3 nucleotide sequence: TGTGCCAGCAGTTTCCGGACAGGGAACTATGGCTACACCTTC. Encoded protein: CASSFRTGNYGYTF.